The present T cell receptor (beta chain) was sequenced within a study of regulatory T cells in long-lasting Graves disease. Study-level information: Prior antithyroid drug treatment in newly diagnosed Graves' patients lasted under 3 months.

Regarding time point: newly diagnosed GD, antithyroid drugs for less than 3 months. From PBMCs, RNA was extracted and then used to make the TCR library. Diagnosis followed American Thyroid Association guidelines for Graves' disease. The V end was cut by 5 bases, the J end by 2 bases, with 10 bases between. CDR1 is SGHNT, CDR2 YYREEE, per germline (reference sequence). This CDR3 has 13 amino acids. Building the TCR beta libraries relied on iRepertoire HTBI primers, and CDR3 regions underwent Arm-PCR. Authors' data handling: Looking across samples, the authors found some 67 TRBV and 15 or so TRBJ segments. Using its own MiXCR run on the multiplex PCR reads, TCRdb lists one record per CDR3 protein. These V and J calls originate from TCRdb's pipeline instead of the authors' own analysis. The table includes about 440,000 distinct CDR3 sequences, 16% detected once. This sample was also put to use in a study of T cells in Graves' hyperthyroidism and ophthalmopathy.

Material: peripheral blood mononuclear cells (PBMCs), obtained at new diagnosis, from a patient treated with antithyroid drugs. The receptor was derived from a woman under 30 with Graves disease. The V gene is TRBV5-4, the J gene TRBJ1-2, with D possibly being TRBD1 (5 bases). For the CDR3, the DNA is TGTGCCAGCAGGAACCGGGACAACTATGGCTACACCTTC. Translation gives CASRNRDNYGYTF. The entire variable domain, with the rest obtained from reference TRBV5-4 and TRBJ1-2, is as follows: ETGVTQSPTHLIKTRGQQVTLRCSSQSGHNTVSWYQQALGQGPQFIFQYYREEENGRGNFPPRFSGLQFPNYSSELNVNALELDDSALYLCASRNRDNYGYTFGSGTRLTVV.